This T cell receptor beta chain was recovered during a study of cytomegalovirus exposure and HLA in healthy donors. Germline V gene data show CDR1 as SEHNR and CDR2 as FQNEAQ (reference sequence). This CDR3 has 15 amino acids. The ends lost 3 bases at V and 3 bases at J; junction bases unmatched: 6. Researchers ran the PCR with 60 Vbeta and 13 Jbeta primers. Profiling relied on immunoSEQ multiplex PCR, and the TCRdb table lists in-frame clones only, not all of them. Here the sample spans 150,000 to 200,000 clones, around 85% being singletons. With regard to this clone: Antigen: not known. Distinct nucleotide sequences in the sample also encode this CDR3.

Broader study findings: Later work found most CMV-associated TCR beta chains apparently HLA-restricted. With high specificity and sensitivity, the classifier reportedly diagnosed cytomegalovirus status. Trimming of TCR beta V- and J-genes showed a link, identified in a later analysis, to a missense DCLRE1C variant. Most TCRs appeared rarely, but some public TCRs recurred in many donors.

This TCR came from a man aged 18-30 years in good health and CMV-seropositive. V is TRBV7-9 and J is TRBJ2-3, with 7 bases lining up with TRBD2. The sequenced sample was PBMCs. The CDR3 is CASSLGGGGTDTQYF. The CDR3 region has the DNA TGTGCCAGCAGCTTGGGCGGCGGGGGAACAGATACGCAGTATTTT.